This T cell receptor (beta chain) originates from a study of tumor and adjacent non-tumor tissue in lung cancer. Across the whole study: Each sample yielded about 4.17 million productive TCRbeta reads on average.

RNA was extracted from bulk tissue without any cell sorting. The CDR3 extends over 15 amino acids. Germline CDR1 reads SGHNT; CDR2 reads YENEEA. A modified ARM-PCR protocol with three rounds of nested PCR amplified TCRbeta. TCRdb recomputed calls from the multiplex PCR reads with MiXCR, one row per CDR3 protein. The sample lists about 120,000 distinct CDR3 sequences, approximately 80% occurring once. Remarks on this clonotype: The junction and the germline gene differ at one end; a read error may be behind it.

The specimen was lung tumor tissue. The clonotype originates from a man between 65 and 79 years old with non-small cell lung cancer. The rearrangement links TRBV11-3 to TRBJ2-3; D is unclear. CDR3 region: CVSTCREVSTDTQYF. The CDR3, as DNA: TGTGTCAGCACCTGTCGAGAAGTAAGCACAGATACGCAATATTTT.